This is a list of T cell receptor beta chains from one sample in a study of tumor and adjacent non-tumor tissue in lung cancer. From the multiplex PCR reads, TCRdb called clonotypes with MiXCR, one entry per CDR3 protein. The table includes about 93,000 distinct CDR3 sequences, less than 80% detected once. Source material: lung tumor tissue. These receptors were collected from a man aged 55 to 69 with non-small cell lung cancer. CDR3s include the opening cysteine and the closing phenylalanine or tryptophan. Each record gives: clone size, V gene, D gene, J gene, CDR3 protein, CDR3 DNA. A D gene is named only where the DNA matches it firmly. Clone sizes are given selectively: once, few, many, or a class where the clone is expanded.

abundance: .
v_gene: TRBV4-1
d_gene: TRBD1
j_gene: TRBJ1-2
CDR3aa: CASSQAGGAEGYSF
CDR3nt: TGCGCCAGCAGCCAGGCAGGGGGTGCGGAGGGATACAGCTTC

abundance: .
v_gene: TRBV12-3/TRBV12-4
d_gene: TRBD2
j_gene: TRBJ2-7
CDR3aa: CASSAGGGSYEQYF
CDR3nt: TGTGCCAGCAGCGCCGGGGGGGGCTCCTACGAACAGTACTTC

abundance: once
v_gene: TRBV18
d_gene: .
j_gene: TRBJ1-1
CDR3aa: CASSPRRAENSEAFF
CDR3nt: TGTGCCAGCTCACCAAGACGGGCGGAGAACTCTGAAGCTTTCTTT

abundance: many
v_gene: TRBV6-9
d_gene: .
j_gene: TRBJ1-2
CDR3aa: CASSYCCPPRPTSNYGYTF
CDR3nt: TGTGCCAGCAGTTATTGCTGTCCACCACGGCCTACGTCCAACTATGGCTACACCTTC

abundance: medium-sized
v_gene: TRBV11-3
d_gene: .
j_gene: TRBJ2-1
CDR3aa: CASSLNGRSYNEQFF
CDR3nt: TGTGCCAGCAGCTTGAACGGCCGCTCCTACAATGAGCAGTTCTTC

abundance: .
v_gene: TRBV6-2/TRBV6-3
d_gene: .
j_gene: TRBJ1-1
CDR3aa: CVSSLGQGTEAFF
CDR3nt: TGTGTCAGTAGCCTTGGGCAGGGCACTGAAGCTTTCTTT

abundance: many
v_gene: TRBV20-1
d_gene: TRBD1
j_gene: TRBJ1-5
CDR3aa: CSASPTGNSNQPQHF
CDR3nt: TGCAGTGCTAGCCCGACAGGGAATAGCAATCAGCCCCAGCATTTT

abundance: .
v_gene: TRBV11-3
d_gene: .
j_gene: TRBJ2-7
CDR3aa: CASSSLRASYEQYF
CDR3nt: TGTGCTAGCAGCTCTCTACGGGCCTCCTACGAGCAGTACTTC

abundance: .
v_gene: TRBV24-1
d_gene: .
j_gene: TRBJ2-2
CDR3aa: CAISHNTRELFF
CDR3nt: TGTGCCATCAGTCACAACACCAGGGAGCTGTTTTTT

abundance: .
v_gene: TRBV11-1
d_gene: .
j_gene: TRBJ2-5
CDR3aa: CASSLEMGSQETQYF
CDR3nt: TGTGCCAGCAGCTTAGAAATGGGCTCACAAGAGACCCAGTACTTC

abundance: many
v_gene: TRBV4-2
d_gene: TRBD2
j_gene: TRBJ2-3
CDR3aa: CASTASGADSDTQYF
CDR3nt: TGTGCCAGCACCGCTAGCGGGGCGGATTCAGATACGCAGTATTTT

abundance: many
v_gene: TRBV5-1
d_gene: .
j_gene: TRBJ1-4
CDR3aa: CASSLFRGENEKLFF
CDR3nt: TGCGCCAGCAGCTTGTTTCGGGGGGAAAATGAAAAACTGTTTTTT

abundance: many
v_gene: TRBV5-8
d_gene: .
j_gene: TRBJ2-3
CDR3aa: CASSLTGKGRDTQYF
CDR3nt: TGTGCCAGCAGCTTGACAGGGAAAGGTAGAGATACGCAGTATTTT

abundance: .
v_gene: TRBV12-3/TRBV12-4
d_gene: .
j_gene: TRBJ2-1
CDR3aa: CVSTFAHNEQFF
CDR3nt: TGTGTCAGCACTTTTGCTCACAATGAGCAGTTCTTC

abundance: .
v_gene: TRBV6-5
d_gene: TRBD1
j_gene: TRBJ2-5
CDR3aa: CASSCGTGQETQYF
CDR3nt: TGTGCCAGCAGTTGCGGGACAGGACAAGAAACCCAGTACTTC

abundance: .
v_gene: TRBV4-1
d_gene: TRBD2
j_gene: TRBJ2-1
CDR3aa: CANSQGTSGSTEQFF
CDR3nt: TGCGCCAACAGCCAAGGGACTAGCGGCAGCACTGAGCAGTTCTTC

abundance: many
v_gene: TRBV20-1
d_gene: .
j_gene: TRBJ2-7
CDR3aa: CSVRSARYEQYF
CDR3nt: TGCAGTGTTCGTAGCGCCCGCTACGAGCAGTACTTC

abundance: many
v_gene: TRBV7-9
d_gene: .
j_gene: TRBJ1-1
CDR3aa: CASSHSGWADREAFF
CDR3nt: TGTGCCAGCAGCCATAGCGGATGGGCGGACCGAGAAGCTTTCTTT

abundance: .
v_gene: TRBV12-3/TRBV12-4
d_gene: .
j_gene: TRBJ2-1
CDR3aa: CASSLQLGLDVQFF
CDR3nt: TGTGCCAGCAGTTTACAACTAGGACTCGATGTGCAGTTCTTC

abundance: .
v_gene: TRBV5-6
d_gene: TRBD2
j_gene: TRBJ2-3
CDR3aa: CASSPGRSTDMQYF
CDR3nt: TGTGCCAGCAGCCCCGGGAGGAGCACAGATATGCAGTATTTT

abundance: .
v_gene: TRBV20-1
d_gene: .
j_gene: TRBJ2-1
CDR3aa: CSASWSTSNEQIF
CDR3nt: TGCAGTGCTAGCTGGTCTACCAGCAATGAGCAGATCTTC

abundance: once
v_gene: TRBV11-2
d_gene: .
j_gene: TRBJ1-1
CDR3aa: CDSATVDEAFF
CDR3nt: TGTGACAGCGCCACGGTGGACGAAGCTTTCTTT

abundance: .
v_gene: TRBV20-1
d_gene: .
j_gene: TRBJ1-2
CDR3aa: CSARAAAGAYGYIF
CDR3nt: TGCAGTGCTAGAGCGGCTGCAGGGGCATATGGCTACATCTTC

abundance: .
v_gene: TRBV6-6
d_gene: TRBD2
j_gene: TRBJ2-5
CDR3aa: CASAPGLEGVLQEIQYF
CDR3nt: TGTGCCAGCGCTCCGGGACTAGAGGGAGTGTTGCAAGAGATCCAGTACTTC

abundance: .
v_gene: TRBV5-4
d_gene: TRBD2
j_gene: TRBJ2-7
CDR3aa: CASNLSGTSGYEQHF
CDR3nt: TGTGCCAGCAACCTAAGTGGGACTAGCGGATACGAGCAGCACTTC

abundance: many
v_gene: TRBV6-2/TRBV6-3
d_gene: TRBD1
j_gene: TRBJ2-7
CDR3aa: CASRPIGTGGNEQYF
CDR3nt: TGTGCCAGCAGACCCATCGGGACAGGGGGGAACGAGCAGTACTTC

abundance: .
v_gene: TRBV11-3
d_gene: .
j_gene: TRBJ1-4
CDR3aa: CASSLGGAGVNEKLFF
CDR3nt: TGTGCCAGCAGCTTAGGAGGCGCCGGAGTTAATGAAAAACTGTTTTTT

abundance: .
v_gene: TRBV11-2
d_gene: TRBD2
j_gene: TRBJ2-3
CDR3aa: CASSRSGRVFEDTQYF
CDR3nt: TGTGCCAGCAGTCGTAGCGGGAGAGTCTTTGAAGATACGCAGTATTTT

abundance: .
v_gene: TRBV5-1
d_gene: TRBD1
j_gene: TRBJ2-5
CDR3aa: CASSLQGQEEAQYF
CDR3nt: TGCGCCAGCAGTTTACAGGGACAGGAGGAGGCCCAGTACTTC

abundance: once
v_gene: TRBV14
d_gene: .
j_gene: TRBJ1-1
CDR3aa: CASESTTDEGSTEAFF
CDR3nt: TGTGCCAGCGAATCAACAACCGACGAGGGGAGCACTGAGGCTTTCTTT

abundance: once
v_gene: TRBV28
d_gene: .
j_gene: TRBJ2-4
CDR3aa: CTSNMGVAKNIQYF
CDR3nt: TGTACCAGCAACATGGGGGTGGCCAAAAACATTCAGTACTTC

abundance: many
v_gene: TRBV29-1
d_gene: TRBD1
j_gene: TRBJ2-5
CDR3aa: CGMDRTGETQYF
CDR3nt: TGCGGTATGGACAGGACGGGAGAGACCCAGTACTTC

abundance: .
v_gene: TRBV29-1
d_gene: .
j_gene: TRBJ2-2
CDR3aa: CSVEGWETIGDTGELFF
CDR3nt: TGCAGCGTTGAAGGATGGGAGACAATCGGGGACACCGGGGAACTGTTTTTT

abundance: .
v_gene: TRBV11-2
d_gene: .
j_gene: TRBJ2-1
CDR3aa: CVGSPHRGMKGEQFF
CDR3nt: TGTGTCGGCAGCCCGCACCGGGGGATGAAGGGCGAGCAGTTCTTC

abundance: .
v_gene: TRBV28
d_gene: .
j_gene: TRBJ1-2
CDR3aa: CASRTSSHGYYGYTF
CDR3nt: TGTGCCAGCAGAACCTCCTCACACGGCTACTATGGCTACACTTTC

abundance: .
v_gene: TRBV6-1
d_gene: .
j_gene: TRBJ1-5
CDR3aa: CTNDDRHLGGNKPQHF
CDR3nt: TGTACCAACGACGATCGACACCTCGGGGGCAATAAGCCCCAGCATTTT

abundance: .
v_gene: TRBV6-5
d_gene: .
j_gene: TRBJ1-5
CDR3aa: CASSGGSEQPQHF
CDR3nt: TGTGCCAGCAGTGGAGGGTCTGAACAGCCCCAGCATTTT

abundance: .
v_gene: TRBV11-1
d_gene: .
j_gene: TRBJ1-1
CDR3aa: CANSLSAGETEALF
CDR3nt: TGTGCCAACAGCTTATCGGCGGGTGAGACTGAAGCTTTATTT

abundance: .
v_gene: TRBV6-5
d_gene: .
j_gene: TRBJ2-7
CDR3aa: CASSSDPGEARYEQYF
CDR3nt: TGTGCCAGCAGTTCCGATCCGGGAGAGGCCCGATACGAACAGTACTTC

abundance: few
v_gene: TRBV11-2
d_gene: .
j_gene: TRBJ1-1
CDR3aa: CASRRGGAGSNTDAFF
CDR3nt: TGTGCCAGTAGAAGAGGAGGGGCTGGATCGAACACTGATGCCTTCTTT

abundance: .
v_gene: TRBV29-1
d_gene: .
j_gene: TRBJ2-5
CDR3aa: CSVPGPGGETQYF
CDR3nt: TGCAGCGTGCCGGGACCAGGGGGGGAGACCCAGTACTTC

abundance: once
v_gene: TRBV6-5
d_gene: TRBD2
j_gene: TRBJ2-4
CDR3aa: CAGSPRLADFLMEAENIQYF
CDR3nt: TGTGCCGGCAGCCCTCGACTAGCGGATTTTCTCATGGAAGCCGAAAACATTCAGTACTTC

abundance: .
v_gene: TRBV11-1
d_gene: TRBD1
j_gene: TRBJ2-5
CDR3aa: CASSSGQGETQYF
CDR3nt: TGTGCCAGCAGCTCCGGACAGGGCGAGACCCAGTACTTC

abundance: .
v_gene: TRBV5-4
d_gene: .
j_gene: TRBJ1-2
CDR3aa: CASSFSGCNYGYTF
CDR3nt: TGTGCCAGCAGCTTCTCGGGGTGCAACTATGGCTACACCTTC

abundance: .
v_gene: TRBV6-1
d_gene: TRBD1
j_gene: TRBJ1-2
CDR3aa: CARTRDRSPVNYGYTF
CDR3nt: TGTGCCAGAACCAGGGACAGGAGTCCCGTCAACTATGGTTACACCTTC

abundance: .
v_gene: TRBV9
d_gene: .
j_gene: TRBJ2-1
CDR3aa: CASSPTAFSYNEQFF
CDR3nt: TGTGCCAGCAGCCCCACGGCTTTCTCCTACAATGAGCAGTTCTTC

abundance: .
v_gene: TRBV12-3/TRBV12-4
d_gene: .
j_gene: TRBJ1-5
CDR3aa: CASSFGTHDQPQHF
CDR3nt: TGTGCCAGCAGTTTTGGCACTCATGATCAGCCCCAGCATTTT

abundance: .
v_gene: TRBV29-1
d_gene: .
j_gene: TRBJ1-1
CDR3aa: CSLAASDEAFF
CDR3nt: TGCAGCCTTGCGGCCAGTGATGAAGCTTTCTTT

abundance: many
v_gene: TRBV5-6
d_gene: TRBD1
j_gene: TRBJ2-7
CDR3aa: CASSFTGGTYEQYF
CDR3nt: TGTGCCAGCAGTTTTACAGGGGGAACCTACGAGCAGTACTTC

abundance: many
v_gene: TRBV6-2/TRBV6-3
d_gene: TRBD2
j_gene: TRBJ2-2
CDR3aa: CASSCGTSRTGELFF
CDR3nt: TGTGCCAGCAGTTGCGGGACTAGCCGTACCGGGGAGCTGTTTTTT

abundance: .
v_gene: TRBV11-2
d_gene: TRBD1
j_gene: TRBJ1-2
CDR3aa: CVSSPRPPTGDAKFFDGYTF
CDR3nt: TGTGTCAGCAGCCCCCGCCCTCCTACAGGGGACGCGAAGTTCTTTGATGGCTACACCTTC

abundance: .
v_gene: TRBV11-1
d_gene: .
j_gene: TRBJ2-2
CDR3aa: CASSKWGENTGELFF
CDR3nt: TGTGCCAGCAGCAAGTGGGGAGAGAACACCGGGGAGCTGTTTTTT

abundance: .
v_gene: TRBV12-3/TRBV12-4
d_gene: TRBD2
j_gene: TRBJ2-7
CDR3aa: CSSRRGGGGSYEQYF
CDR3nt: TGTTCCAGCAGGCGTGGCGGGGGGGGTTCCTACGAGCAGTACTTC

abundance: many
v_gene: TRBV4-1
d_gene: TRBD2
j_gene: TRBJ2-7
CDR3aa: CASSQDMAGRDYEQYF
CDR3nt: TGCGCCAGCAGCCAAGATATGGCCGGGAGGGACTACGAGCAGTACTTC

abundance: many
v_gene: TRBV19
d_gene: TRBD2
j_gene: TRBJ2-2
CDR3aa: CASSSLAVNTGELFF
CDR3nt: TGTGCCAGTAGTAGTCTAGCGGTGAACACCGGGGAGCTGTTTTTT

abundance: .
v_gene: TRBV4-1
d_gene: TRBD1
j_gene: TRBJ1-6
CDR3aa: CASSRGTGENSPFHF
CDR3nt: TGCGCCAGTAGCCGAGGGACAGGGGAAAATTCACCCTTCCACTTT

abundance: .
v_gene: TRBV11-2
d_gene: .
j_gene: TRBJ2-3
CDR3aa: CASSQATTAADTRCF
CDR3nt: TGTGCCAGCAGCCAGGCCACAACCGCCGCAGATACGCGGTGTTTT

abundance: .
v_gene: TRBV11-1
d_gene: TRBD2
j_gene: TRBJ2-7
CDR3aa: CASSVPGLVGPFREQYF
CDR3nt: TGTGCCAGCAGCGTGCCGGGACTAGTGGGGCCCTTCCGTGAGCAGTACTTC

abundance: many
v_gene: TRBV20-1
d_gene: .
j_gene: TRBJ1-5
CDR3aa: CSARSDSPNQPQHF
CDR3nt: TGCAGTGCCAGATCAGACAGCCCTAATCAGCCCCAGCATTTT

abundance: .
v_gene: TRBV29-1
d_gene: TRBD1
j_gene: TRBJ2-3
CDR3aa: CSMTGGNSRATSTDTQYF
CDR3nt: TGCAGCATGACAGGGGGAAATAGCAGGGCGACTAGCACAGATACTCAGTATTTT